The clone carrying this T cell receptor beta chain has only a few counts. The length of the CDR3 is 18 residues. Losses at the gene ends were 5 bases for V and 5 bases for J; bases not matched to a gene: 16. Germline V gene lookup returns CDR1 SGHAT and CDR2 FQNNGV. MiXCR was run by TCRdb on the 5' RACE reads, yielding one entry per CDR3 protein. Here the sample spans 1.5 million to 2 million distinct CDR3 sequences, more than 30% being singletons. These data are taken from a study of identical twins. The clonotype originates from a newborn girl in good health. The rearrangement links TRBV11-2 to TRBJ2-2; 8 nucleotides agree with TRBD2. What was sequenced was cord blood. The CDR3 region is CASSLIRGGLMGTGELFF. The CDR3 nucleotides read TGTGCCAGCAGCCTAATCCGCGGGGGGCTTATGGGAACCGGGGAGCTGTTTTTT.